These T cell receptor beta chains were read from a single sample in a study of blood T cell repertoires in COVID-19. The assay was immunoSEQ multiplex PCR, and TCRdb's table has in-frame clones only and misses some. The data show roughly 440,000 clones, approximately 89% seen once. The sequenced material came from peripheral blood. Every receptor here comes from a woman aged 50 to 65 with COVID-19, enrolled during active disease. Both conserved end residues are part of each CDR3. A D gene is named only where the DNA matches it firmly. Expanded clones get a size class; other rows say once, few or many, or leave the size out.

abundance	j_gene	d_gene	v_gene	CDR3aa	CDR3nt
NA	TRBJ2-1	TRBD2	TRBV7-9	CASSGRTSGGDNEQFF	TGTGCCAGCAGCGGGCGGACTAGCGGGGGTGACAATGAGCAGTTCTTC
NA	TRBJ2-2	NA	TRBV7-3	CASSLTGQIGELFF	TGTGCCAGCAGCTTAACCGGACAGATCGGGGAGCTGTTTTTT
NA	TRBJ2-5	NA	TRBV29-1	CSVAVQETQYF	TGCAGCGTTGCCGTGCAAGAGACCCAGTACTTC
NA	TRBJ2-5	TRBD2	TRBV3-1/TRBV3-2	CASSQEGASGVGETQYF	TGTGCCAGCAGCCAAGAGGGTGCTAGCGGGGTCGGAGAGACCCAGTACTTC
NA	TRBJ2-7	TRBD2	TRBV6-5	CASSYSAGAAEQYF	TGTGCCAGCAGTTACTCAGCGGGGGCGGCCGAGCAGTACTTC
NA	TRBJ2-5	NA	TRBV7-9	CASSSDWTQYF	TGTGCCAGCAGCTCGGACTGGACCCAGTACTTC
NA	TRBJ1-5	NA	TRBV4-1	CASSHPWGREGMKPQHF	TGCGCCAGCAGCCACCCATGGGGCAGGGAGGGAATGAAGCCCCAGCATTTT
NA	TRBJ2-1	TRBD1	TRBV5-6	CASSVTPGQGQFF	TGTGCCAGCAGCGTGACTCCGGGACAGGGACAGTTCTTC
NA	TRBJ1-4	NA	TRBV2	CASNTGPNEKLFF	TGTGCCAGCAATACAGGACCTAATGAAAAACTGTTTTTT
NA	TRBJ2-1	TRBD2	TRBV10-3	CAISGALAGVLNRQFF	TGTGCCATCAGCGGGGCCCTAGCGGGGGTCCTCAATCGGCAGTTCTTC
NA	TRBJ1-5	TRBD1	TRBV6-1	CASSEITGGYSNQPQHF	TGTGCCAGCAGTGAAATTACAGGGGGCTATAGCAATCAGCCCCAGCATTTT
NA	TRBJ1-1	NA	TRBV6-5	CASSYSAGGSEAFF	TGTGCCAGCAGTTACTCCGCGGGGGGCTCGGAAGCTTTCTTT
once	TRBJ2-7	NA	TRBV10-3	CAIRDRSYEQYF	TGTGCCATCAGGGACAGATCCTACGAGCAGTACTTC
NA	TRBJ2-2	NA	TRBV5-1	CASSLVPGHDLKELFF	TGCGCCAGCAGCTTGGTCCCAGGGCACGATCTGAAGGAGCTGTTTTTT
NA	TRBJ2-1	TRBD2	TRBV29-1	CSVEGGLADDLNEQFF	TGCAGCGTTGAAGGTGGACTAGCGGATGATCTAAATGAGCAGTTCTTC
NA	TRBJ1-6	NA	TRBV2	CASSGSDGQYNSPLHF	TGTGCCAGCAGTGGGTCTGACGGACAGTATAATTCACCCCTCCACTTT
NA	TRBJ1-2	TRBD1	TRBV3-1/TRBV3-2	CASSQETGQGYTF	TGTGCCAGCAGCCAAGAGACGGGACAGGGCTACACCTTC
NA	TRBJ2-2	NA	TRBV19	CASQPGVNTGELFF	TGTGCCAGTCAACCGGGGGTGAACACCGGGGAGCTGTTTTTT
NA	TRBJ1-2	NA	TRBV19	CASSQGWPQGYTF	TGTGCCAGTAGCCAGGGTTGGCCCCAAGGCTACACCTTC
once	TRBJ2-7	TRBD2	TRBV9	CASSASGIGYYEQYF	TGTGCCAGCAGCGCGAGCGGGATAGGATACTACGAGCAGTACTTC
NA	TRBJ2-5	TRBD1	TRBV25-1	CASSESGTGEETQYF	TGTGCCAGCAGTGAATCCGGGACAGGGGAAGAGACCCAGTACTTC
NA	TRBJ2-3	NA	TRBV19	CASSIARDSYDTDTQYF	TGTGCCAGTAGTATAGCTCGGGACTCTTACGACACAGATACGCAGTATTTT
NA	TRBJ2-6	NA	TRBV30	CAWSNKWGRGASSGANVLTF	TGTGCCTGGAGCAACAAGTGGGGCAGGGGGGCTTCCTCTGGGGCCAACGTCCTGACTTTC
NA	TRBJ1-2	TRBD1	TRBV4-1	CASSQDGTGGSYGYTF	TGCGCCAGCAGCCAAGATGGGACAGGGGGCAGCTATGGCTACACCTTC
NA	TRBJ1-1	NA	TRBV5-8	CASSSDPPGRDTEAFF	TGTGCCAGCAGCTCAGACCCTCCGGGGAGGGACACTGAAGCTTTCTTT
NA	TRBJ1-2	TRBD1	TRBV19	CASRGGEPGGYTF	TGTGCCAGTAGAGGGGGCGAACCTGGTGGCTACACCTTC
NA	TRBJ1-1	TRBD1	TRBV23-1	CASSPTDRGRRGYTEAFF	TGCGCCAGCAGTCCCACCGACAGGGGGCGACGGGGATACACTGAAGCTTTCTTT
NA	TRBJ2-1	NA	TRBV11-3	CASSLVSEGEQFF	TGTGCCAGCAGCTTAGTCAGTGAGGGTGAGCAGTTCTTC
NA	TRBJ1-2	TRBD1	TRBV19	CASSLQGAGGYTF	TGTGCCAGTAGCCTACAGGGGGCTGGTGGCTACACCTTC
NA	TRBJ2-5	NA	TRBV9	CASSVDGSGTAETQYF	TGTGCCAGCAGCGTAGATGGTAGCGGGACAGCGGAGACCCAGTACTTC
few	TRBJ1-6	TRBD1	TRBV7-3	CASSSTGVGSPLHF	TGTGCCAGCAGCTCGACAGGGGTGGGTTCACCCCTCCACTTT
NA	TRBJ1-2	TRBD1	TRBV5-4	CASSTRDRGPLNYGYTF	TGTGCCAGCAGCACCCGGGACAGGGGCCCTCTTAACTATGGCTACACCTTC
NA	TRBJ1-1	NA	TRBV2	CATIPTGTTATEAFF	TGTGCCACCATCCCAACCGGGACAACGGCCACTGAAGCTTTCTTT
NA	TRBJ2-1	TRBD2	TRBV27	CASRTTGLAGGNEQFF	TGTGCCAGCAGGACCACGGGACTAGCGGGGGGCAATGAGCAGTTCTTC
NA	TRBJ2-3	NA	TRBV3-1/TRBV3-2	CASSKQDTQYF	TGTGCCAGCAGCAAACAGGATACGCAGTATTTT
NA	TRBJ1-5	NA	TRBV6-1	CASSEARTVYQPQHF	TGTGCCAGCAGTGAAGCGCGGACAGTTTATCAGCCCCAGCATTTT
NA	TRBJ1-2	NA	TRBV5-1	CASSLAPGGEYGYTF	TGCGCCAGCAGCTTGGCCCCGGGGGGGGAGTATGGCTACACCTTC
NA	TRBJ2-5	NA	TRBV11-2	CASSPVGGEVTQYF	TGTGCCAGCAGCCCAGTCGGGGGAGAGGTGACCCAGTACTTC
NA	TRBJ2-7	TRBD2	TRBV19	CASSQLAGNSYEQYF	TGTGCCAGTAGCCAACTAGCGGGGAACTCCTACGAGCAGTACTTC
NA	TRBJ2-7	NA	TRBV7-3	CASTCGALSYEQYF	TGTGCCAGCACTTGCGGGGCCCTCTCCTACGAGCAGTACTTC
NA	TRBJ2-7	NA	TRBV19	CASSISEGSYEQYF	TGTGCCAGTAGTATATCGGAGGGATCCTACGAGCAGTACTTC
NA	TRBJ1-5	NA	TRBV28	CASSVFLSGSQHF	TGTGCCAGCAGTGTGTTTCTAAGCGGTTCCCAGCATTTT
few	TRBJ1-1	TRBD1	TRBV7-9	CASRIQGVMNTEAFF	TGTGCCAGCAGAATACAGGGGGTGATGAACACTGAAGCTTTCTTT
NA	TRBJ2-3	NA	TRBV5-1	CASSLPADTQYF	TGCGCCAGCAGCCTCCCCGCAGATACGCAGTATTTT
NA	TRBJ1-2	TRBD1	TRBV29-1	CSVEVPKDRGFGYTF	TGCAGCGTTGAAGTTCCTAAGGACAGGGGGTTTGGCTACACCTTC
NA	TRBJ1-2	NA	TRBV5-1	CASSLAGGIDYGYTF	TGCGCCAGCAGCTTGGCCGGAGGGATCGACTATGGCTACACCTTC
NA	TRBJ2-3	TRBD2	TRBV2	CASSEDQAGGPGDTQYF	TGTGCCAGCAGTGAGGACCAAGCGGGGGGCCCTGGAGATACGCAGTATTTT
NA	TRBJ1-1	TRBD1	TRBV28	CASSLAGTGGTEAFF	TGTGCCAGCAGTTTAGCCGGGACAGGGGGCACTGAAGCTTTCTTT
NA	TRBJ1-5	TRBD1	TRBV30	CAWSPDRNDQPQHF	TGTGCCTGGAGTCCGGACAGGAACGATCAGCCCCAGCATTTT
NA	TRBJ1-3	TRBD1	TRBV9	CASSVARDRGSKPGNTIYF	TGTGCCAGCAGCGTAGCTCGGGACAGGGGATCAAAGCCTGGAAACACCATATATTTT
few	TRBJ1-5	TRBD1	TRBV4-1	CASSRHGTGDQPQHF	TGCGCCAGCAGCCGACACGGGACAGGGGATCAGCCCCAGCATTTT
NA	TRBJ2-1	TRBD1	TRBV11-2	CASSPAGGRSEQFF	TGTGCCAGCAGCCCAGCAGGGGGCCGGAGTGAGCAGTTCTTC
NA	TRBJ1-2	NA	TRBV19	CASSTGAVNYGYTF	TGTGCCAGTAGTACAGGGGCCGTTAACTATGGCTACACCTTC
once	TRBJ1-2	TRBD1	TRBV5-4	CASSPGTGYYTF	TGTGCCAGCAGCCCGGGGACAGGGTACTACACCTTC
NA	TRBJ2-3	TRBD2	TRBV24-1	CATSGLAMVTDTQYF	TGTGCCACCTCGGGACTAGCGATGGTCACAGATACGCAGTATTTT
NA	TRBJ1-4	NA	TRBV18	CASSPQYSHEKLFF	TGTGCCAGCTCACCACAATACAGTCATGAAAAACTGTTTTTT
NA	TRBJ1-2	NA	TRBV21-1	CASSMLGDRGRRGYTF	TGTGCCAGCAGCATGCTTGGGGACAGGGGGCGAAGAGGCTACACCTTC
NA	TRBJ1-5	NA	TRBV27	CASSGGPGVDQPQHF	TGTGCCAGCAGCGGCGGGCCGGGGGTGGATCAGCCCCAGCATTTT
once	TRBJ1-2	TRBD1	TRBV7-2	CASSLDGTANYGYTF	TGTGCCAGCAGCTTAGATGGGACAGCTAACTATGGCTACACCTTC
NA	TRBJ1-2	TRBD1	TRBV19	CASSIVGTGGVYGYTF	TGTGCCAGTAGTATCGTGGGCACAGGGGGAGTCTATGGCTACACCTTC